The sequence of this T cell receptor (beta chain) was determined in a study of shared clonotypes between healthy human individuals. Clones were read by immunoSEQ multiplex PCR, and TCRdb kept only the in-frame ones, dropping some. This table holds about 96,000 clones, about half found once. Germline CDR1 and CDR2: SGHTA and FQGNSA. The CDR3 is 12 amino acids. V was shortened by 4 bases and J by 0 bases, with 4 bases between the two germline ends. The source material was PBMCs. The chain employs TRBV7-2 and TRBJ2-7; D gene uncertain. This clonotype was obtained from a woman between 40 and 55 years old in good health. Some clones in this sample may be carry-over from other donors' samples. The CDR3 here is CASSSTSYEQYF. The CDR3 nucleotides are TGTGCCAGCAGCTCCACCTCCTACGAGCAGTACTTC.